Below are 25 T cell receptor beta chains sequenced from a single sample in a study of CD8 T cells in ankylosing spondylitis (dated by TCRdb to the late 2010s). The protocol used for the library was 5' RACE. Instrument on record: Illumina HiSeq 2500. The public reads were run again by TCRdb, first through fastp at Q25 and then through MiXCR, and only productive beta chains were kept. A single entry per CDR3 protein holds the most common genes and DNA from its merged rows. In all, the sample holds over 60,000 distinct CDR3 sequences, and approximately 5% of those were seen once. Approximately 2.1% of the sample is taken by the ten largest. What was sequenced was blood, either unsorted or a sorted T cell fraction (not recorded which). The receptors derive from a male donor with ankylosing spondylitis or in good health (not recorded which).

The sample holds many counts of this clonotype. CDR3 sequence reads: CASSQGALGAGYEQYF. The CDR3 DNA is TGCGCCAGCAGCCAAGGGGCCTTAGGAGCCGGCTACGAGCAGTACTTC. The genes are TRBV4-3 and TRBJ2-7; D is unclear. The CDR3 runs 16 residues. The ends were cut back, 1 base at V and 3 bases at J, with 16 bases in the middle. CDR1 LGHNA and CDR2 YSLEER come from the germline V gene.

In this sample, this clonotype turned up many times. The CDR3 sequence is CASSSGTGGLGEQFF. The CDR3 nucleotides are TGTGCCAGCTCCTCCGGGACAGGGGGCCTTGGTGAGCAGTTCTTC. J is TRBJ2-1 and V is TRBV18; 12 bases map to TRBD1. Germline-derived CDR1 and CDR2 are KGHSH and LQKENI. J was trimmed by 9 bases and V by 6 bases; bases with no gene match: 9. The CDR3 sequence is 15 residues long.

This clonotype was counted many times. The CDR3 nucleotides read TGCAGTGCTAGAGATCCGGGAGCGGGGAGTGACAATGAGCAGTTCTTC. Translation: CSARDPGAGSDNEQFF. V is TRBV20-1 and J is TRBJ2-1, with 7 bases identical to TRBD2. V shed 0 bases, J shed 5 bases, and the junction held 10 bases outside the gene matches. CDR3 size: 16 residues. CDR1 and CDR2 from the germline V gene are DFQATT and SNEGSKA (reference sequence).

This clonotype was seen at least ten times. V is TRBV6-2 or TRBV6-3 and J is TRBJ1-2, with a possible D match to TRBD1 (5 bases). Germline CDR1 is MNHEY and CDR2 is SVGEGT. V was cut by 2 bases and J by 8 bases, with 15 bases left in between. The CDR3 runs to 14 residues. CDR3 bases: TGTGCCAGCAGTTACCATGACAGACCACTGGGCTACACCTTC. Translated: CASSYHDRPLGYTF.

On this clonotype: One base away lies a much larger clone, so this may be a sequencing read error. The chain links TRBV10-2 to TRBJ1-3; D gene uncertain. CDR1 and CDR2 from the germline V gene are WSHSY and SAAADI. V gave up 3 bases and J gave up 5 bases, with 5 bases separating them. The CDR3 covers 12 residues. The CDR3 sequence is CASSDGRNTIYF. CDR3 DNA: TGCGCCAGCAGTGATGGGAGAAACACCATATATTTT.

In this sample, this clonotype turned up many times. The chain couples TRBV6-6 to TRBJ1-5; 7 bases are a match to TRBD1. The V and J ends lost 6 bases and 3 bases, in that order; junction bases with no gene match: 8. Germline CDR1 is MNHNY and CDR2 is SVGAGI (reference sequence). This CDR3 region has 15 residues. CDR3: CASRTGTALNQPQHF. CDR3 coding DNA: TGTGCCAGCAGAACCGGGACAGCCCTCAATCAGCCCCAGCATTTT.

This clonotype has only a few counts. The rearrangement joins TRBV7-9 to TRBJ2-5, with 8 bases fitting TRBD1. Germline CDR1 SEHNR, CDR2 FQNEAQ (reference sequence). The CDR3 is 16 residues long. Losses at the gene ends were 4 bases for V and 4 bases for J; bases not matched to a gene: 11. CDR3: CASSSRQGKGVETQYF. The CDR3 DNA reads as TGTGCCAGCAGCTCCAGACAGGGGAAGGGTGTAGAGACCCAGTACTTC.

Ten or more counts support this clonotype. The chain is built from TRBV28 and TRBJ1-1; unclear D gene. Per the germline V gene, CDR1 is MDHEN and CDR2 is SYDVKM. V lost 5 bases, J lost 0 bases, and 10 bases lay in between. The CDR3 contains 14 residues. CDR3 coding DNA: TGTGCCAGCAGTGACCCCGGGATGAACACTGAAGCTTTCTTT. Translation: CASSDPGMNTEAFF.

This clonotype has at least ten counts. This rearrangement joins TRBV5-1 to TRBJ1-1, with D unclear. This CDR3 region has 12 residues. V was cut by 2 bases and J by 5 bases, with 7 bases left in between. CDR1 and CDR2 (germline): SGHRS, YFSETQ. The CDR3 region has the DNA TGCGCCAGCAGCTTAGGAAAAACTGAAGCTTTCTTT. This codes for CASSLGKTEAFF. Full variable domain (rest looked up from reference TRBV5-1 and TRBJ1-1): KAGVTQTPRYLIKTRGQQVTLSCSPISGHRSVSWYQQTPGQGLQFLFEYFSETQRNKGNFPGRFSGRQFSNSRSEMNVSTLELGDSALYLCASSLGKTEAFFGQGTRLTVV.

This clonotype is deemed medium-sized. V and J are TRBV29-1 and TRBJ2-3; D gene ambiguous. Germline V gene lookup returns CDR1 SQVTM and CDR2 ANQGSEA. The CDR3 contains 12 residues. V was trimmed by 3 bases and J by 2 bases, leaving 6 bases between them. CDR3 sequence: CSVEADTDTQYF. The CDR3 DNA reads as TGCAGCGTTGAGGCAGACACAGATACGCAGTATTTT.

This clonotype was found many times. The rearrangement uses TRBV15 and TRBJ1-5; D is undetermined. Germline V CDR1 and CDR2: LNHNV, YYDKDF (reference sequence). This CDR3 has 12 residues. Between the trimmed V and J ends, which lost 0 bases and 5 bases, there was a span of 2 bases. Here the CDR3 DNA reads TGTGCCACCAGCAGAGATGATCAGCCCCAGCATTTT. This translates into CATSRDDQPQHF.

There are many counts of this clonotype. The V call is TRBV2, the J call TRBJ2-1; D gene uncertain. The CDR3 has 14 residues. In germline, CDR1 is SNHLY, CDR2 FYNNEI. V was cut by 7 bases and J by 9 bases, with 19 bases left in between. The CDR3 reads CASTPKRATGEQFF. The CDR3 DNA reads as TGTGCCAGCACCCCGAAAAGGGCGACTGGTGAGCAGTTCTTC.

This clonotype showed up many times. One junction end disagrees with the germline gene, perhaps due to a read error. CDR3 protein: CASSQAGTQHF. The CDR3 DNA follows: TGTGCCAGCAGCCAAGCCGGGACTCAACACTTC. The rearrangement joins TRBV14 to TRBJ2-7, with D perhaps TRBD2 (6 bases). This CDR3 has 11 residues. Per the germline V gene, CDR1 is SGHDN and CDR2 is FVKESK. Variable domain in full (rest from reference TRBV14 and TRBJ2-7): EAGVTQFPSHSVIEKGQTVTLRCDPISGHDNLYWYRRVMGKEIKFLLHFVKESKQDESGMPNNRFLAERTGGTYSTLKVQPAELEDSGVYFCASSQAGTQHFGPGTRLTVT.

This clonotype was recorded at least ten times. This sequence joins TRBV29-1 and TRBJ2-3; D possibly uses TRBD1 or TRBD2 (6 bases each). V lost 8 bases and J lost 5, with 17 bases in between. This CDR3 is built from 13 residues. Germline values: CDR1 SQVTM, CDR2 ANQGSEA. The CDR3 sequence is CSIRRGIGDTQYF. The CDR3 coding sequence is TGCAGCATAAGGAGGGGGATTGGAGATACGCAGTATTTT.

This clonotype was counted many times. The rearrangement links TRBV30 to TRBJ2-1; D is undetermined. CDR1 and CDR2 (germline): GTSNPN, SVGIG (reference sequence). The CDR3 is made up of 17 amino acids. V lost 0 bases to trimming and J lost 0 bases, with 15 bases between them. The CDR3 DNA reads TGTGCCTGGAGTGTAAAGCCTTTTTACAGCTCCTACAATGAGCAGTTCTTC. Protein product: CAWSVKPFYSSYNEQFF.

This clonotype occurred many times. The chain employs TRBV7-2 and TRBJ2-3; D call uncertain. With 5 bases removed from V and 6 bases from J, the gap between germline ends came to 12 bases. This CDR3 is built from 13 residues. Germline values: CDR1 SGHTA, CDR2 FQGNSA. The CDR3 region has the DNA TGTGCCAGCAGCAGGATCCCAGCGGATACGCAGTATTTT. This codes for CASSRIPADTQYF.

This clonotype was counted ten times or more. Just one base apart from a much larger clone, this may be a read error. The chain carries TRBV20-1 and TRBJ1-5; D perhaps matches TRBD1 (6 bases). Germline CDR1 is DFQATT and CDR2 is SNEGSKA (reference sequence). CDR3 size: 16 residues. The CDR3 nucleotides read TGCTGTGCTAGAGATAGGGGGGCAGGAGCAAATCAGCCCCAGCATTTT. Its protein product is CCARDRGAGANQPQHF.

This clonotype was observed many times. The chain is built from TRBV4-2 and TRBJ1-6, with 7 positions matching TRBD1. This CDR3 has 17 residues. With 0 bases clipped from V and 5 bases from J, the junction kept 7 bases outside the gene matches. The germline gives CDR1 LGHNA, CDR2 YNFKEQ. This chain's CDR3 is CASSQDLVGQNNSPLHF. In nucleotides, the CDR3 is TGTGCCAGCAGCCAAGATCTGGTGGGACAGAATAATTCACCCCTCCACTTT.

This clonotype was counted many times. The J gene is TRBJ2-1, the V gene TRBV6-1, with 10 bases fitting TRBD2. Germline lookup yields CDR1 MNHNS and CDR2 SASEGT. V lost 7 bases to trimming and J lost 2 bases; unmatched junction nucleotides: 11. The CDR3 spans 17 residues. DNA for the CDR3: TGTGCCAGCACCGCAAGACTAGCGGGCCCTACCTACAATGAGCAGTTCTTC. It yields the protein CASTARLAGPTYNEQFF.

Many counts were recorded for this clonotype. J is TRBJ2-7 and V is TRBV3-1; 10 positions agree with TRBD1. V shed 2 bases and J 6 bases; nucleotides not matched to a gene: 4. Germline assignment: CDR1 LGHDT and CDR2 YNNKEL (reference sequence). CDR3 length: 14 amino acids. The CDR3, as DNA: TGTGCCAGCAGCCAATCCCGGACAGGGGGCGAGCAGTACTTC. Translating it yields CASSQSRTGGEQYF.

This clonotype has ten or more counts. This rearrangement joins TRBV6-2 or TRBV6-3 to TRBJ2-7, with 11 bases matching TRBD2. V shed 6 bases and J 5 bases; nucleotides not matched to a gene: 12. Per the germline V gene, CDR1 is MNHEY and CDR2 is SVGEGT. This CDR3 spans 16 amino acids. The CDR3 DNA sequence: TGTGCCAGCAGCCCTTATACCGGGACTAGCGGCGACGAGCAGTACTTC. It encodes CASSPYTGTSGDEQYF.

This clonotype has at least ten counts. The CDR3 sequence: CASSELGLTNTGELFF. The CDR3, as DNA: TGTGCCAGCAGTGAATTGGGACTAACGAACACCGGGGAGCTGTTTTTT. The chain recombines TRBV2 with TRBJ2-2; 7 nucleotides agree with TRBD2. CDR3 length equals 16 residues. Germline lookup yields CDR1 SNHLY and CDR2 FYNNEI. The V and J ends lost 2 bases and 0 bases, in that order; junction bases with no gene match: 3.

This clonotype was detected many times. V gene TRBV9 combines with J gene TRBJ2-1, with 9 bases identical to TRBD1. Unmatched junction bases numbered 7, after V lost 0 bases and J lost 6 bases. This CDR3 has 16 amino acids. Germline CDR1 is SGDLS and CDR2 is YYNGEE. The CDR3 spells CASSVEAGQGTNEQFF. CDR3 nucleotide sequence: TGTGCCAGCAGCGTAGAAGCGGGACAGGGTACCAATGAGCAGTTCTTC. The whole variable domain, remainder taken from reference TRBV9 and TRBJ2-1, is DSGVTQTPKHLITATGQRVTLRCSPRSGDLSVYWYQQSLDQGLQFLIQYYNGEERAKGNILERFSAQQFPDLHSELNLSSLELGDSALYFCASSVEAGQGTNEQFFGPGTRLTVL.

This clonotype was detected ten times or more. This chain links TRBV5-1 with TRBJ2-5; the match to TRBD1 covers 7 bases. The germline V gene has CDR1 SGHRS and CDR2 YFSETQ. Trimming cost V 4 bases and J 1 base; bases outside gene matches: 7. CDR3 length: 15 residues. The CDR3 protein is CASSALGQTQETQYF. The CDR3 DNA is TGCGCCAGCAGCGCTTTGGGACAGACCCAAGAGACCCAGTACTTC. The variable domain in full, completed from reference TRBV5-1 and TRBJ2-5, reads KAGVTQTPRYLIKTRGQQVTLSCSPISGHRSVSWYQQTPGQGLQFLFEYFSETQRNKGNFPGRFSGRQFSNSRSEMNVSTLELGDSALYLCASSALGQTQETQYFGPGTRLLVL.

This clonotype was observed many times. The V call is TRBV5-1, the J call TRBJ2-7, with a possible D match to TRBD1 (6 bases). Germline assignment: CDR1 SGHRS and CDR2 YFSETQ. The CDR3 is 14 residues long. V was trimmed by 4 bases and J by 1 base, leaving 12 bases between them. The CDR3 DNA reads as TGCGCCAGCAGCCAACTACAGGGATCCTACGAGCAGTACTTC. Translating gives CASSQLQGSYEQYF.